The 25 T cell receptor beta chains reported below all come from one sample, sequenced in a study of cytomegalovirus exposure and HLA in healthy donors. PCR employed 60 Vbeta and 13 Jbeta primers. Libraries were prepared by immunoSEQ multiplex PCR; TCRdb keeps only in-frame clonotypes and omits some of them. Of more than 150,000 clones in the sample, 70% to 90% were seen once. Source material: PBMCs. The receptors were sampled from a woman aged 25-40 years in good health and CMV-seronegative.

The chain recombines TRBV28 with TRBJ1-1; the match to TRBD1 covers 9 bases. Germline trimming cut 5 bases from V and 3 bases from J; bases unmatched to any gene: 7. The germline V gene encodes CDR1 MDHEN and CDR2 SYDVKM. The CDR3 runs to 15 residues. The CDR3 region is CASSPAGTGHTEAFF. The CDR3, as DNA: TGTGCCAGCAGTCCGGCCGGGACAGGGCACACTGAAGCTTTCTTT.

The J gene is TRBJ1-2, the V gene TRBV4-3; D is unresolved. CDR1 is LGHNA and CDR2 is YSLEER in the germline V gene. Trimming took off 0 bases at V and 2 bases at J, with 10 bases between the two ends. This CDR3 has 15 amino acids. The CDR3 region is CASSQDRSGNYGYTF. The CDR3 nucleotides are TGCGCCAGCAGCCAAGATAGGTCAGGAAACTATGGCTACACCTTC.

The chain combines TRBV7-6 with TRBJ2-5; TRBD2 might be the D (6 bases). CDR3 length: 18 amino acids. Germline CDR1 SGHVS, CDR2 FNYEAQ. With 5 bases removed from V and 5 bases from J, the gap between germline ends came to 27 bases. As DNA, the CDR3 is TGTGCCAGCAGCCCTTACGAGCTCACGGGAGTATCCATGGAGACCCAGTACTTC. Its translation: CASSPYELTGVSMETQYF.

The chain joins TRBV9 to TRBJ2-5, with D possibly TRBD2 on 7 matching bases. V lost 1 base to trimming and J lost 2 bases, with 15 bases between them. The CDR3 is 16 amino acids. Germline CDR1 reads SGDLS; CDR2 reads YYNGEE. CDR3 coding DNA: TGTGCCAGCAGCGTAAAACAGGGAGGGGCACAAGAGACCCAGTACTTC. Translation: CASSVKQGGAQETQYF.

The chain is built from TRBV30 and TRBJ1-1, with D maybe TRBD1 (5 bases). Germline V lookup: CDR1 GTSNPN, CDR2 SVGIG (reference sequence). This CDR3 spans 12 amino acids. The V end lost 3 bases, the J end lost 10 bases, and 15 bases lay between the germline ends. CDR3 DNA: TGTGCCTGGAGCAACCAGGGAATCGGAGCTTTCTTT. It is translated as CAWSNQGIGAFF.

This clone was observed a handful of times. The J gene is TRBJ2-2, the V gene TRBV7-6, with D uncertain. Trimming removed 5 bases at V and 0 bases at J, with 7 bases between. Germline V gene data show CDR1 as SGHVS and CDR2 as FNYEAQ. The CDR3 sequence is 14 residues long. The CDR3 DNA is TGTGCCAGCAGCCCGACACCGAACACCGGGGAGCTGTTTTTT. Translated, it gives CASSPTPNTGELFF.

A note on this clone: The junction differs from germline at one of its ends, possibly a read error. V is TRBV5-4 and J is TRBJ2-5; possibly TRBD1 for D (5 bases). Germline CDR1 reads SGHNT; CDR2 reads YYREEE (reference sequence). CDR3 length equals 11 residues. The CDR3: CASSEGQGENF. CDR3 sequence (DNA): TGTGCCAGCAGCGAAGGACAAGGGGAAAACTTC.

The V call is TRBV6-1, the J call TRBJ1-2, with D uncertain. Trimming pared 3 bases from V and 1 base from J, leaving 15 bases between. The CDR3 covers 16 residues. CDR1 is MNHNS and CDR2 is SASEGT in the germline V gene. This CDR3 is CASSDWQSSRNYGYTF. The CDR3 DNA reads TGTGCCAGCAGTGATTGGCAGTCGTCACGTAACTATGGCTACACCTTC.

The rearrangement links TRBV11-3 to TRBJ1-1; D possibly corresponds to TRBD1 (5 bases). With 5 bases removed from V and 4 bases from J, the gap between germline ends came to 17 bases. The CDR3 spans 15 residues. Germline CDR1 reads SGHNT; CDR2 reads YENEEA. Written as DNA, the CDR3 is TGTGCCAGCAGCCTCCCTGGGGCCGATACCACTGAAGCTTTCTTT. Translated: CASSLPGADTTEAFF.

The chain couples TRBV2 to TRBJ2-2, with 7 bases aligning to TRBD1. This CDR3 has 17 residues. Looked up from germline, CDR1 is SNHLY and CDR2 is FYNNEI. After removal of 3 bases from V and 4 bases from J, the junction contained 11 bases not matched to a gene. CDR3 nucleotide sequence: TGTGCCAGCAGTGAGGGTAATAGGGGGCTAGCCACCGGGGAGCTGTTTTTT. Protein product: CASSEGNRGLATGELFF.

This chain uses TRBV28 with TRBJ1-5, with 8 bases matching TRBD1. V shed 5 bases and J 6 bases; nucleotides not matched to a gene: 18. Looked up from germline, CDR1 is MDHEN and CDR2 is SYDVKM. The CDR3 extends over 18 amino acids. The CDR3 nucleotides read TGTGCCAGCAGTCCGACCCCACTTGCAGGGGGCAACGTTCAGCCCCAGCATTTT. Encoded protein: CASSPTPLAGGNVQPQHF.

This clone has only one observation. V is TRBV28 and J is TRBJ1-2; D possibly corresponds to TRBD1 (6 bases). CDR3 length: 16 residues. V was pared by 7 bases and J by 5 bases, with 23 bases between. The germline gives CDR1 MDHEN, CDR2 SYDVKM. This chain's CDR3 is CASINSRGRVGYGYTF. Here the CDR3 DNA reads TGTGCCAGCATTAATTCCAGGGGCAGGGTGGGATATGGCTACACCTTC.

This clone turned up a few times. The chain employs TRBV5-4 and TRBJ1-2; 7 bases fit TRBD1. This CDR3 spans 16 amino acids. Germline lookup yields CDR1 SGHNT and CDR2 YYREEE (reference sequence). J lost 4 bases, V lost 4 bases, and 13 bases had no gene match. The CDR3 bases are TGTGCCAGCAGCCAAGCCCCCGGGACAGACGTCTATGGCTACACCTTC. The encoded protein is CASSQAPGTDVYGYTF. Full variable domain (remainder filled in from reference TRBV5-4 and TRBJ1-2): ETGVTQSPTHLIKTRGQQVTLRCSSQSGHNTVSWYQQALGQGPQFIFQYYREEENGRGNFPPRFSGLQFPNYSSELNVNALELDDSALYLCASSQAPGTDVYGYTFGSGTRLTVV.

The chain recombines TRBV29-1 with TRBJ1-1; the match to TRBD1 covers 11 bases. CDR1 and CDR2 (germline): SQVTM, ANQGSEA. This CDR3 has 15 residues. V dropped 4 bases and J dropped 5; count of bases not matched to a gene: 9. The CDR3 DNA reads TGCAGCGTTGTAGGACAGGGGGCGGGTAGGACTGAAGCTTTCTTT. As protein: CSVVGQGAGRTEAFF.

The gene calls are TRBV2 and TRBJ2-3; the match to TRBD2 covers 10 bases. CDR1 is SNHLY and CDR2 is FYNNEI in the germline V gene. The CDR3 totals 15 residues. Losses at the gene ends were 4 bases for V and 2 bases for J; bases not matched to a gene: 3. The DNA for the CDR3 is TGTGCCAGCAGTGGAACTAGCGGGGACACAGATACGCAGTATTTT. Translation: CASSGTSGDTDTQYF.

The rearrangement uses TRBV28 and TRBJ2-7, with 9 bases identical to TRBD1. In germline, CDR1 is MDHEN, CDR2 SYDVKM. This CDR3 region has 15 residues. V shed 5 bases and J 7 bases; nucleotides not matched to a gene: 12. CDR3 nucleotides: TGTGCCAGCAGTCCGACCGGGACAGGGTCGAGGGAGCAGTACTTC. It yields the protein CASSPTGTGSREQYF.

The chain employs TRBV14 and TRBJ2-1, with TRBD2 identical over 13 bases. CDR1 and CDR2 from the germline V gene are SGHDN and FVKESK. The trim removed 1 base at V and 5 bases at J, leaving 2 bases unmatched. The CDR3 length is 16 residues. Here the CDR3 reads CASSQGLAGGNNEQFF. CDR3 nucleotide sequence: TGTGCCAGCAGCCAAGGACTAGCGGGAGGAAACAATGAGCAGTTCTTC.

The gene calls are TRBV5-1 and TRBJ1-2, with D possibly TRBD1 on 5 matching bases. The V end lost 1 base, the J end lost 7 bases, and 14 bases lay between the germline ends. Germline CDR1 SGHRS, CDR2 YFSETQ. This CDR3 contains 14 residues. Here the CDR3 reads CASSLQGVGSGYTF. CDR3 bases: TGCGCCAGCAGCTTGCAAGGGGTTGGTAGTGGCTACACCTTC.

This clone has only one observation. The chain has TRBV7-9 and TRBJ2-5; unclear D gene. CDR3 size: 12 residues. V was cut by 1 base and J by 5 bases, with 5 bases left in between. The V gene's germline CDR1 is SEHNR and CDR2 FQNEAQ (reference sequence). In DNA form, the CDR3 reads TGTGCCAGCAGCTTAGATATGGAGACCCAGTACTTC. This codes for CASSLDMETQYF. Looking up the rest from reference TRBV7-9 and TRBJ2-5 gives the full variable domain: DTGVSQNPRHKITKRGQNVTFRCDPISEHNRLYWYRQTLGQGPEFLTYFQNEAQLEKSRLLSDRFSAERPKGSFSTLEIQRTEQGDSAMYLCASSLDMETQYFGPGTRLLVL.

The chain recombines TRBV19 with TRBJ1-1, with a possible D match to TRBD1 (6 bases). V lost 3 bases, J lost 7 bases, and 18 bases lay in between. The CDR3 loop spans 15 amino acids. From germline, CDR1 is LNHDA and CDR2 SQIVND (reference sequence). Written as DNA, the CDR3 is TGTGCCAGTAGTATGTCCCCCTGGACAGCGATTGAAGCTTTCTTT. It specifies CASSMSPWTAIEAFF.

The V call is TRBV19, the J call TRBJ2-7; 7 nucleotides align to TRBD1. There are 14 residues in the CDR3. The J segment lost 2 bases and the V segment lost 4 bases, leaving 5 bases of the junction unmatched. Germline V lookup: CDR1 LNHDA, CDR2 SQIVND (reference sequence). The CDR3 protein is CASSRGTGAYEQYF. CDR3 nucleotide sequence: TGTGCCAGTAGTAGGGGTACAGGGGCCTACGAGCAGTACTTC.

The gene calls are TRBV19 and TRBJ2-6; no definite D call. This CDR3 has 15 amino acids. V was trimmed by 7 bases and J by 0 bases, leaving 10 bases between them. Germline-derived CDR1 and CDR2 are LNHDA and SQIVND (reference sequence). The CDR3 sequence is CASTRRSSGANVLTF. In nucleotides, the CDR3 is TGTGCCAGTACCCGACGGAGCTCTGGGGCCAACGTCCTGACTTTC.

The rearrangement joins TRBV7-2 to TRBJ2-4; no reliable D call. The CDR3 has 14 residues. Between the trimmed V and J ends, which lost 4 bases and 4 bases, there was a span of 11 bases. CDR1 and CDR2 from the germline V gene are SGHTA and FQGNSA. The CDR3 bases are TGTGCCAGCAGCTCCTTCGAGAGGAAAAACATTCAGTACTTC. It specifies CASSSFERKNIQYF.

CDR3 DNA: TGTGCCAGCAGTTCTAGGATTGGGGCCTATGGCTACACCTTC. This sequence encodes CASSSRIGAYGYTF. The chain employs TRBV28 and TRBJ1-2; tentatively, D is TRBD1 (5 bases). The CDR3 covers 14 residues. Germline V gene sequence: CDR1 MDHEN, CDR2 SYDVKM. V shed 4 bases and J shed 4 bases, with 13 bases lying between them.

This chain connects TRBV2 to TRBJ1-4; TRBD1 aligns across 7 bases. This CDR3 comprises 15 residues. V gave up 3 bases and J gave up 10 bases; unmatched junction bases: 11. Germline V gives CDR1 SNHLY, CDR2 FYNNEI. The CDR3 nucleotides are TGTGCCAGCAGTGATGGCGTGGGGGCAGGGGGAAAACTGTTTTTT. It encodes CASSDGVGAGGKLFF.